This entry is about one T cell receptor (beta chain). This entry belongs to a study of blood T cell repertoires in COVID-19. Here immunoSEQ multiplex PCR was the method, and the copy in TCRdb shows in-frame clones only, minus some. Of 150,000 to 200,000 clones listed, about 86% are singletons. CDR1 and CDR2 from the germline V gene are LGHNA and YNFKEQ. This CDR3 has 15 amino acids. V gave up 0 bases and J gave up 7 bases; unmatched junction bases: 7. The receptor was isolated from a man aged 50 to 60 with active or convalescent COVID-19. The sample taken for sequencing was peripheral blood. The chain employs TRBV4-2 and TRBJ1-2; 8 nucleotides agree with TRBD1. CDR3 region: CASSQEVDRGSGYTF. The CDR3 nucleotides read TGTGCCAGCAGCCAAGAAGTCGACAGGGGATCTGGCTACACCTTC.